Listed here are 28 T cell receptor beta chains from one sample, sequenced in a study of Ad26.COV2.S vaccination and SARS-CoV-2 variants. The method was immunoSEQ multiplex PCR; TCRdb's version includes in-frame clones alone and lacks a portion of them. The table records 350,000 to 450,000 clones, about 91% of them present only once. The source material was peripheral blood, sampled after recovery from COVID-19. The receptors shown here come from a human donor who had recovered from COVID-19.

CDR3 bases: TGTGCCAGCAGCTTGACAGGGGCCTCTGAGGGAGCTTTCTTT. Translating it yields CASSLTGASEGAFF. V is TRBV5-6 and J is TRBJ1-1; 7 bases fit TRBD1. V trimming: 1 base; J trimming: 10 bases; junction bases outside the gene matches: 10. CDR1 SGHDT and CDR2 YYEEEE come from the germline V gene. The CDR3 runs to 14 residues. The whole variable domain, filled in from reference TRBV5-6 and TRBJ1-1, reads DAGVTQSPTHLIKTRGQQVTLRCSPKSGHDTVSWYQQALGQGPQFIFQYYEEEERQRGNFPDRFSGHQFPNYSSELNVNALLLGDSALYLCASSLTGASEGAFFGQGTRLTVV.

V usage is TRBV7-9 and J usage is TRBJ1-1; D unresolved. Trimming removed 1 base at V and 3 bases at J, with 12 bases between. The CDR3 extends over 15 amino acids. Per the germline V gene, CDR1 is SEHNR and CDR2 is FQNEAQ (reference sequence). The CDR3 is CASSLGWGGDTEAFF. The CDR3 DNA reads TGTGCCAGCAGCTTAGGGTGGGGTGGGGACACTGAAGCTTTCTTT.

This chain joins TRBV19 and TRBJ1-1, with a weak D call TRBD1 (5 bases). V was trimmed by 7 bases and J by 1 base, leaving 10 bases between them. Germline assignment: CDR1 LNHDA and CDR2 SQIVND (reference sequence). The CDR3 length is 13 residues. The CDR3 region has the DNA TGTGCCAGTAAGGGGATCCGGAACACTGAAGCTTTCTTT. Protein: CASKGIRNTEAFF. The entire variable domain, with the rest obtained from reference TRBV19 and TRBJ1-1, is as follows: DGGITQSPKYLFRKEGQNVTLSCEQNLNHDAMYWYRQDPGQGLRLIYYSQIVNDFQKGDIAEGYSVSREKKESFPLTVTSAQKNPTAFYLCASKGIRNTEAFFGQGTRLTVV.

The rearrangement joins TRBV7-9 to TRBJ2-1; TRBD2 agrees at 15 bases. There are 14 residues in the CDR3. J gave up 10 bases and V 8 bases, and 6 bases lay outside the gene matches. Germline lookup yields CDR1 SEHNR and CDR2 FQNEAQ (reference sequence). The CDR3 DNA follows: TGTGCCAGCGGGACTAGCGGGGGGACCGGGGAGCAGTTCTTC. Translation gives CASGTSGGTGEQFF.

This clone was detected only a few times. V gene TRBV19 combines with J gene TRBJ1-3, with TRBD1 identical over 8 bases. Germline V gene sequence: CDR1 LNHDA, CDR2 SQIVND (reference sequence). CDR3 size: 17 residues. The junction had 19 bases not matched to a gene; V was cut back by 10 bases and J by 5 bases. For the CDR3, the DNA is TGTGCCACCAAACACAGGATAGGGACAGGTCTTCGAAACACCATATATTTT. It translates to CATKHRIGTGLRNTIYF.

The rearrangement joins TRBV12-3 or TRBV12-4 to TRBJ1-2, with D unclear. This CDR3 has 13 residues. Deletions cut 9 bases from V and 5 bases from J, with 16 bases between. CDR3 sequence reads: CASVRGMSYGYTF. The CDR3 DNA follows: TGTGCCAGTGTTCGAGGGATGTCTTATGGCTACACCTTC.

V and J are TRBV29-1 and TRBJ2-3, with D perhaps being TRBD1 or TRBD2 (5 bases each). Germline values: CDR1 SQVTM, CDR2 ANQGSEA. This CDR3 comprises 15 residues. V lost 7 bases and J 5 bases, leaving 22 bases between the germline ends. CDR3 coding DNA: TGCAGCGCCTGCACCACCGGGACCCGAAAAGATACGCAGTATTTT. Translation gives CSACTTGTRKDTQYF.

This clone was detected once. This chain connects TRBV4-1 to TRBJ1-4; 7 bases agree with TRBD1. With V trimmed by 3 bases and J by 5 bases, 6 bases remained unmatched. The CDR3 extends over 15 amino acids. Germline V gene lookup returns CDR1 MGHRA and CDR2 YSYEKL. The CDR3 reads CASSQTGTANEKLFF. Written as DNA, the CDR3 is TGCGCCAGCAGCCAGACCGGGACAGCGAATGAAAAACTGTTTTTT.

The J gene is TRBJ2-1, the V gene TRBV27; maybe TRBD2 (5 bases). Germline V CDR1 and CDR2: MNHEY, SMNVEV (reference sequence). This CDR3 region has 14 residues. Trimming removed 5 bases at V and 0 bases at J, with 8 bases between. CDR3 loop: CASSTRDSYNEQFF. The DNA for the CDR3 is TGTGCCAGCAGTACCCGGGACTCCTACAATGAGCAGTTCTTC.

The CDR3 is CASSPTAGALNYGYTF. The CDR3, as DNA: TGTGCCAGCTCACCCACGGCGGGGGCGCTTAACTATGGCTACACCTTC. The chain joins TRBV18 to TRBJ1-2; possibly TRBD1 for D (6 bases). The V and J ends lost 3 bases and 1 base respectively, with 15 bases between them. From germline, CDR1 is KGHSH and CDR2 LQKENI. The CDR3 is 16 residues long. Full variable domain (missing parts from reference TRBV18 and TRBJ1-2): NAGVMQNPRHLVRRRGQEARLRCSPMKGHSHVYWYRQLPEEGLKFMVYLQKENIIDESGMPKERFSAEFPKEGPSILRIQQVVRGDSAAYFCASSPTAGALNYGYTFGSGTRLTVV.

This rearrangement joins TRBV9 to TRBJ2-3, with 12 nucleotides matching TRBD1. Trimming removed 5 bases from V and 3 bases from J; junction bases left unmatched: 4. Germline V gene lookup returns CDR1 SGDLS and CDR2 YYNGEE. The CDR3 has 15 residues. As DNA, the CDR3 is TGTGCCAGCAGGGGGACAGGGGGCTCGACAGATACGCAGTATTTT. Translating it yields CASRGTGGSTDTQYF.

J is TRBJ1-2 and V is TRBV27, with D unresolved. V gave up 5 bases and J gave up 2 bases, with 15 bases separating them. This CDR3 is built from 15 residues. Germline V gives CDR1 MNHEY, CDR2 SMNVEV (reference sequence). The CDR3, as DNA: TGTGCCAGCAGTACCACTCCGACGGCCAACTATGGCTACACCTTC. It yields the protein CASSTTPTANYGYTF.

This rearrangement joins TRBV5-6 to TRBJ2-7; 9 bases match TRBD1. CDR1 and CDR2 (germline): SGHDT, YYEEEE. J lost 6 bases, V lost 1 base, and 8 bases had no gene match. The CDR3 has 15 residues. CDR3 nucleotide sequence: TGTGCCAGCAGCTTGTTCGCACAGGGGGCGTTCGAGCAGTACTTC. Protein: CASSLFAQGAFEQYF.

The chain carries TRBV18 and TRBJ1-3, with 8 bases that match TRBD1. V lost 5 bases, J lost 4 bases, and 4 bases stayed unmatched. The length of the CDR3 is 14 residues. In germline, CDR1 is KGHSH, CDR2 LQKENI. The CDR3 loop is CASSNRTGGNTIYF. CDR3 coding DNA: TGTGCCAGCTCAAACCGGACAGGGGGAAACACCATATATTTT.

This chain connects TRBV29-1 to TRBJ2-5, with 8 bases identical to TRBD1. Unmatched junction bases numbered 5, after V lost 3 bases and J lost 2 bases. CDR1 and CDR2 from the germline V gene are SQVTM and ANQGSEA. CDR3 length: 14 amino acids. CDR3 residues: CSVENRGVQETQYF. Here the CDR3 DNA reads TGCAGCGTTGAGAACAGGGGGGTTCAAGAGACCCAGTACTTC.

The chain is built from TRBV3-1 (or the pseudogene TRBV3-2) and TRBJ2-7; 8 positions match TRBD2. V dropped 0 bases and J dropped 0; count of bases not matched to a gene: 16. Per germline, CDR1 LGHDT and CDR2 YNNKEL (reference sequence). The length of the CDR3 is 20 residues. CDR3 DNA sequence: TGTGCCAGCAGCCAAGAATCAAAGGGTTCGGCGGGGGGACTCTCCTACGAGCAGTACTTC. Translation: CASSQESKGSAGGLSYEQYF.

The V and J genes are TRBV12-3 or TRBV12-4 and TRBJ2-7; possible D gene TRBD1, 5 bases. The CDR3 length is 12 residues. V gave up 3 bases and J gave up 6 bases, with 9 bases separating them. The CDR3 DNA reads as TGTGCCAGCAGTTTCCAGGGTGTCGAGCAGTACTTC. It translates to CASSFQGVEQYF.

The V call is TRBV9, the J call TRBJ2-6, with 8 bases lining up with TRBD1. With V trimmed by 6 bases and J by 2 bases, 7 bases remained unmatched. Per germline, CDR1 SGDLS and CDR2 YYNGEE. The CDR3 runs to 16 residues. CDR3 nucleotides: TGTGCCAGCACCACCTTACAGGGGGCTGGGGCCAACGTCCTGACTTTC. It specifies CASTTLQGAGANVLTF.

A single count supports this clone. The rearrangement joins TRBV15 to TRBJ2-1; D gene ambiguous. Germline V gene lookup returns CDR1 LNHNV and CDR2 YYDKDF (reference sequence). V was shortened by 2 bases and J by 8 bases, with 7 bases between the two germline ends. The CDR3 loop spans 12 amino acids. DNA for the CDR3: TGTGCCACCAGCAGATTAATCGATGAGCAGTTCTTC. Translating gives CATSRLIDEQFF.

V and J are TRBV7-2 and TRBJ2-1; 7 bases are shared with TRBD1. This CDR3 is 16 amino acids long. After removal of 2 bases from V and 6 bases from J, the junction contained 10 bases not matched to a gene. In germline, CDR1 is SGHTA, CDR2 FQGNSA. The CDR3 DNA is TGTGCCAGCAGCTTACTCGACAGGGATCGAGGCAATGAGCAGTTCTTC. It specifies CASSLLDRDRGNEQFF.

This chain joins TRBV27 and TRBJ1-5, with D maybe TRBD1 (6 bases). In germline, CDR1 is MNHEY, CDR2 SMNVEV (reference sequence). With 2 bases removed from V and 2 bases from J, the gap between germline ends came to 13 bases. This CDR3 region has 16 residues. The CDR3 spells CASSLRGRTGNQPQHF. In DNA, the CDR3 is TGTGCCAGCAGTTTAAGGGGACGGACAGGCAATCAGCCCCAGCATTTT.

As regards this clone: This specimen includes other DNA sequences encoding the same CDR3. The DNA of the CDR3 is TGCGCCAGCAGCTTGAGGAGCTCCTACGAGCAGTACTTC. Translation gives CASSLRSSYEQYF. The chain carries TRBV5-1 and TRBJ2-7; no clear D gene. Germline V gives CDR1 SGHRS, CDR2 YFSETQ. The V end was cut by 1 base, the J end by 0 bases, with 5 bases between. The CDR3 loop spans 13 amino acids.

CDR3 coding DNA: TGCGCCAGCAGAACAGGTTACACGAGCTCCTACGAGCAGTACTTC. It encodes CASRTGYTSSYEQYF. The chain combines TRBV5-1 with TRBJ2-7; possible D gene TRBD1, 5 bases. CDR3 length: 15 amino acids. Germline V gene sequence: CDR1 SGHRS, CDR2 YFSETQ. V shed 5 bases and J shed 0 bases, with 15 bases lying between them. The variable domain in full, with the rest retrieved from reference TRBV5-1 and TRBJ2-7, is KAGVTQTPRYLIKTRGQQVTLSCSPISGHRSVSWYQQTPGQGLQFLFEYFSETQRNKGNFPGRFSGRQFSNSRSEMNVSTLELGDSALYLCASRTGYTSSYEQYFGPGTRLTVT.

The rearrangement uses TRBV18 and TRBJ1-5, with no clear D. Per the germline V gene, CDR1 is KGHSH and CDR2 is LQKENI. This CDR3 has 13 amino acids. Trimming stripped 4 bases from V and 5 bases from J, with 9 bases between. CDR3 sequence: CASSLNPDQPQHF. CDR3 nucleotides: TGTGCCAGCTCACTTAACCCCGATCAGCCCCAGCATTTT.

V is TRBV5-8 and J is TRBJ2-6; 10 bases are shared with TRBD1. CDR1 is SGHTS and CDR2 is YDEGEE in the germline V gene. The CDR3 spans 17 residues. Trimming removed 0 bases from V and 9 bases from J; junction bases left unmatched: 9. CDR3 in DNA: TGTGCCAGCAGCTTGGCCAGGGACAGGGGAGAGCACAACGTCCTGACTTTC. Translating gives CASSLARDRGEHNVLTF.

The CDR3 here is CASSPGIRTLQTFF. The CDR3 DNA reads as TGTGCCAGCAGTCCGGGAATTCGAACACTACAGACTTTCTTT. The gene calls are TRBV27 and TRBJ1-1; D gene unclear. Germline CDR1 is MNHEY and CDR2 is SMNVEV (reference sequence). Trimming stripped 5 bases from V and 12 bases from J, with 22 bases between. The CDR3 runs 14 residues.

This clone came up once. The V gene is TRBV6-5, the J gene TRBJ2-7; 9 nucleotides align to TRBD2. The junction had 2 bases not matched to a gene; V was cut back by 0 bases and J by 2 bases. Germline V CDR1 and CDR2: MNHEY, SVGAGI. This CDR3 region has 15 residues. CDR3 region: CASSYSSGRPYEQYF. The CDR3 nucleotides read TGTGCCAGCAGTTACTCTAGCGGGAGACCCTACGAGCAGTACTTC.

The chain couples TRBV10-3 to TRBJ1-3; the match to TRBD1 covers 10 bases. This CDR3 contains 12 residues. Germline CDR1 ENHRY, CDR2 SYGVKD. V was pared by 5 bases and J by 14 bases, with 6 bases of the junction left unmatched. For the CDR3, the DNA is TGTGCCATCAGTCGAGGACAGGGGGAAGTATATTTT. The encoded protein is CAISRGQGEVYF.